A selection of T cell receptor beta chains follows, all from one sample in a study of cytomegalovirus exposure and HLA in healthy donors. Sequencing was performed with immunoSEQ multiplex PCR; in TCRdb, only in-frame clones are kept and a portion is missing. The table shows 100,000 to 150,000 clones, with about 83% occurring only once. Sequenced material: PBMCs. The receptor set was obtained from a man aged 30 to 39 in good health and CMV-seronegative. The CDR3 runs from the conserved cysteine through the conserved F or W. A D gene is named only where the DNA matches it firmly. Clone size is not always given. Where it is, it says once, few, many or a class for expanded clones.

d_call	clone_size	v_call	j_call	cdr3_aa	cdr3_nt
-	-	TRBV7-9	TRBJ1-2	CASSLVAGVIYGYTF	TGTGCCAGCAGCTTAGTTGCGGGGGTCATCTATGGCTACACCTTC
-	-	TRBV7-3	TRBJ1-1	CASSLTRTAEAFF	TGTGCCAGCAGCTTAACCCGGACAGCGGAAGCTTTCTTT
TRBD2	-	TRBV4-1	TRBJ2-7	CASSQDLRGYEQYF	TGCGCCAGCAGCCAAGATCTGCGGGGGTACGAGCAGTACTTC
-	-	TRBV5-1	TRBJ1-3	CASSLGSSGGSSGNTIYF	TGCGCCAGCAGCTTGGGATCCAGCGGAGGGAGCTCTGGAAACACCATATATTTT
-	-	TRBV30	TRBJ1-1	CAWSALRVGNTEAFF	TGTGCCTGGAGTGCCCTCCGGGTAGGCAACACTGAAGCTTTCTTT
TRBD1	-	TRBV2	TRBJ1-1	CASRGSVPGQGNTEAFF	TGTGCCAGCAGAGGATCTGTCCCGGGACAGGGCAACACTGAAGCTTTCTTT
TRBD1	-	TRBV10-3	TRBJ2-5	CAISETGGGEGETQYF	TGTGCCATCAGTGAAACAGGGGGCGGCGAGGGAGAGACCCAGTACTTC
TRBD1	-	TRBV5-6	TRBJ2-1	CASSQGTVGYNEQFF	TGTGCCAGCAGCCAGGGGACAGTAGGTTACAATGAGCAGTTCTTC
TRBD1	-	TRBV6-5	TRBJ2-7	CASSTGTAKHEQYF	TGTGCCAGCAGTACCGGGACAGCCAAACACGAGCAGTACTTC
-	-	TRBV19	TRBJ2-7	CASSIGQGSTYEQYF	TGTGCCAGTAGTATAGGGCAGGGGTCGACCTACGAGCAGTACTTC
TRBD1	-	TRBV29-1	TRBJ1-2	CSVETGGRGYTF	TGCAGCGTTGAGACAGGGGGGCGTGGCTACACCTTC
TRBD1	few	TRBV6-6	TRBJ2-6	CATRDRGQVGANVLTF	TGTGCCACTCGGGACAGGGGGCAGGTTGGGGCCAACGTCCTGACTTTC
TRBD2	-	TRBV4-3	TRBJ2-2	CASSQSSGGNTGELFF	TGCGCCAGCAGCCAGTCCAGCGGGGGGAACACCGGGGAGCTGTTTTTT
TRBD1	-	TRBV19	TRBJ1-2	CASSRDSLGYYGYTF	TGTGCCAGTAGCCGGGACAGTCTCGGCTACTATGGCTACACCTTC
TRBD1	-	TRBV2	TRBJ1-2	CASSLGTDYGYTF	TGTGCCAGCAGCTTAGGGACAGACTATGGCTACACCTTC
-	-	TRBV19	TRBJ2-5	CASSPPGGAAGETQYF	TGTGCCAGTAGTCCTCCGGGGGGCGCGGCGGGAGAGACCCAGTACTTC
TRBD1	-	TRBV5-1	TRBJ1-5	CASSLGGQGGSNQPQHF	TGCGCCAGCAGCTTGGGGGGACAGGGGGGTAGCAATCAGCCCCAGCATTTT
-	-	TRBV7-2	TRBJ1-2	CASSQTRYGYTF	TGTGCCAGCAGCCAGACACGGTATGGCTACACCTTC
-	once	TRBV2	TRBJ1-1	CASGQTFLNTEAFF	TGTGCCAGTGGACAAACATTCTTGAACACTGAAGCTTTCTTT
-	-	TRBV5-1	TRBJ2-7	CASSLGIEHRTYEQYF	TGCGCCAGCAGCTTGGGTATAGAGCACAGAACCTACGAGCAGTACTTC
TRBD2	-	TRBV6-4	TRBJ2-1	CASSDASSGNNEQFF	TGTGCCAGCAGTGACGCCTCTAGCGGGAACAATGAGCAGTTCTTC
-	-	TRBV30	TRBJ2-5	CAWSRQKETQYF	TGTGCCTGGAGCCGACAGAAAGAGACCCAGTACTTC
TRBD2	-	TRBV28	TRBJ2-3	CASSTPELSGGADTQYF	TGTGCCAGCAGTACGCCAGAGCTTAGCGGGGGGGCAGATACGCAGTATTTT
TRBD1	-	TRBV6-5	TRBJ2-1	CASSYYGQGIDEQFF	TGTGCCAGCAGTTATTACGGACAGGGGATCGATGAGCAGTTCTTC
-	-	TRBV2	TRBJ1-1	CASRRPGRGGTEAFF	TGTGCCAGCAGGCGACCGGGCCGCGGGGGCACTGAAGCTTTCTTT
-	-	TRBV5-1	TRBJ2-7	CASSLTQGPSYEQYF	TGCGCCAGCAGCTTGACCCAGGGGCCGTCTTACGAGCAGTACTTC
-	-	TRBV6-5	TRBJ2-7	CASSYSTHNGYEQYF	TGTGCCAGCAGTTACTCCACCCACAACGGGTACGAGCAGTACTTC
TRBD1	-	TRBV5-4	TRBJ1-1	CASSQGQTMNTEAFF	TGTGCCAGCAGCCAGGGACAGACCATGAACACTGAAGCTTTCTTT
-	-	TRBV9	TRBJ1-6	CASSVGGRRNSPLHF	TGTGCCAGCAGCGTAGGAGGGAGGAGGAATTCACCCCTCCACTTT
TRBD1	-	TRBV9	TRBJ2-7	CASSVGQGLYEQYF	TGTGCCAGCAGCGTAGGACAGGGCCTCTACGAGCAGTACTTC
TRBD1	-	TRBV9	TRBJ1-4	CASSVTGTGATNEKLFF	TGTGCCAGCAGCGTCACCGGGACAGGGGCAACTAATGAAAAACTGTTTTTT
TRBD1	-	TRBV2	TRBJ2-2	CASRPDDRARTGELFF	TGTGCCAGCAGACCAGACGACAGGGCGAGGACCGGGGAGCTGTTTTTT
TRBD1	-	TRBV11-2	TRBJ1-2	CASSLGTGDGYTF	TGTGCCAGCAGCTTAGGGACAGGGGATGGCTACACCTTC
-	-	TRBV7-9	TRBJ2-7	CANSLTVYEQYF	TGTGCCAACAGCTTAACAGTCTACGAGCAGTACTTC
TRBD1	once	TRBV5-1	TRBJ1-2	CASSFLQGENGYTF	TGCGCCAGCAGCTTCCTTCAGGGGGAGAATGGCTACACCTTC
-	-	TRBV9	TRBJ1-1	CASSAREGVNTEAFF	TGTGCCAGCAGCGCCCGTGAGGGGGTGAACACTGAAGCTTTCTTT
TRBD2	-	TRBV19	TRBJ2-1	CASTLSGRASYNEQFF	TGTGCCAGTACCCTTAGCGGGAGGGCCTCCTACAATGAGCAGTTCTTC
-	-	TRBV6-4	TRBJ1-5	CASSVEAGVQPQHF	TGTGCCAGCAGTGTCGAGGCAGGGGTCCAGCCCCAGCATTTT